These 17 T cell receptor beta chains originate from one sample sequenced in a study of shared clonotypes between healthy human individuals. Libraries were prepared by immunoSEQ multiplex PCR; TCRdb keeps only in-frame clonotypes and omits some of them. Counted here are roughly 700,000 clones, less than 95% occurring once; the ten biggest clones make up around a third. Material for sequencing was memory CD8+ T cells from PBMCs. Subset noted: CD45RO+ cells pooled with CCR7-negative TemRA cells. Every receptor here comes from a young man in good health. Some clones in this sample may be carry-over from other donors' samples.

Here the CDR3 DNA reads TGTGCCAGTAGTCCTCGGACAGGGGACCCCTACGAGCAGTACTTC. It translates to CASSPRTGDPYEQYF. The chain carries TRBV19 and TRBJ2-7; TRBD1 matches 9 bases. CDR3 size: 15 residues. The germline CDR1 and CDR2 sequences are LNHDA and SQIVND (reference sequence). The ends lost 5 bases at V and 2 bases at J; junction bases unmatched: 7.

Remarks on this clone: The same CDR3 arises from other DNA sequences in this sample as well. CDR3 in DNA: TGTGCCAGCAGTTTTGGGACATTGAACACTGAAGCTTTCTTT. It is translated as CASSFGTLNTEAFF. The chain employs TRBV27 and TRBJ1-1; possibly TRBD1 for D (6 bases). The V end was cut by 3 bases, the J end by 0 bases, with 8 bases between. The CDR3 extends over 14 amino acids. Germline lookup yields CDR1 MNHEY and CDR2 SMNVEV (reference sequence).

This rearrangement joins TRBV28 to TRBJ2-5; 9 nucleotides agree with TRBD2. CDR1 is MDHEN and CDR2 is SYDVKM in the germline V gene. The CDR3 totals 16 residues. Losses at the gene ends were 2 bases for V and 5 bases for J; bases not matched to a gene: 9. The CDR3 here is CASSLVFAGGGETQYF. CDR3 coding DNA: TGTGCCAGCAGTTTAGTGTTCGCGGGAGGGGGTGAGACCCAGTACTTC.

The chain couples TRBV5-1 to TRBJ1-4; 8 bases are a match to TRBD1. Per germline, CDR1 SGHRS and CDR2 YFSETQ. This CDR3 comprises 14 residues. Unmatched junction bases numbered 6, after V lost 3 bases and J lost 8 bases. The CDR3: CASSWRTGKEKLFF. CDR3 in DNA: TGCGCCAGCAGCTGGAGGACAGGGAAGGAAAAACTGTTTTTT.

This clone was detected many times. The chain employs TRBV7-9 and TRBJ2-7; 11 bases fit TRBD2. The trim removed 1 base at V and 9 bases at J, leaving 8 bases unmatched. CDR1 SEHNR and CDR2 FQNEAQ come from the germline V gene (reference sequence). The CDR3 consists of 15 residues. The CDR3 DNA sequence: TGTGCCAGCAGCTTAGGACTAGCGGGGACAGTTGTGCAGTACTTC. Amino acid sequence: CASSLGLAGTVVQYF.

Here the CDR3 reads CASSVGPASYEQYF. CDR3 DNA sequence: TGTGCCAGCAGCGTAGGTCCAGCTTCCTACGAGCAGTACTTC. This rearrangement joins TRBV9 to TRBJ2-7; the D is unclear. With 0 bases removed from V and 1 base from J, the gap between germline ends came to 8 bases. Germline-derived CDR1 and CDR2 are SGDLS and YYNGEE. The CDR3 loop spans 14 amino acids.

This chain joins TRBV27 and TRBJ1-1; D gene ambiguous. The V end was cut by 2 bases, the J end by 5 bases, with 18 bases between. Germline-derived CDR1 and CDR2 are MNHEY and SMNVEV (reference sequence). This CDR3 has 16 residues. CDR3 in amino acids: CASSLGFGSVGTEAFF. DNA of the CDR3: TGTGCCAGCAGTTTAGGGTTCGGTTCGGTGGGGACTGAAGCTTTCTTT.

The V call is TRBV7-9, the J call TRBJ2-1; D is perhaps TRBD1 (5 bases). The CDR3 is made up of 16 amino acids. The V end lost 6 bases, the J end lost 4 bases, and 19 bases lay between the germline ends. Looked up from germline, CDR1 is SEHNR and CDR2 is FQNEAQ (reference sequence). This chain's CDR3 is CASRREGAGSYNEQFF. In nucleotides, the CDR3 is TGTGCCAGCAGGCGTGAAGGGGCAGGGTCTTACAATGAGCAGTTCTTC.

V gene TRBV11-2 combines with J gene TRBJ1-2, with TRBD1 matching over 7 bases. The ends lost 5 bases at V and 7 bases at J; junction bases unmatched: 10. The CDR3 runs to 14 residues. Germline assignment: CDR1 SGHAT and CDR2 FQNNGV. The CDR3 region is CASSVGGDHFGYTF. The CDR3 DNA follows: TGTGCCAGCAGCGTAGGGGGCGATCACTTTGGCTACACCTTC.

The chain uses TRBV5-6 and TRBJ2-5, with D uncertain. CDR1 and CDR2 (germline): SGHDT, YYEEEE. CDR3 length equals 11 residues. Trimming removed 4 bases from V and 4 bases from J, with 5 bases in between. CDR3 protein: CASSHSETQYF. In nucleotides, the CDR3 is TGTGCCAGCAGCCATTCAGAGACCCAGTACTTC.

The chain carries TRBV30 and TRBJ2-1; D might be TRBD1 (5 bases). The CDR3 covers 12 residues. V was cut by 4 bases and J by 3 bases, with 7 bases left in between. Germline assignment: CDR1 GTSNPN and CDR2 SVGIG (reference sequence). DNA for the CDR3: TGTGCCTGGAATCAGGGCTACAATGAGCAGTTCTTC. It is translated as CAWNQGYNEQFF. Together with reference TRBV30 and TRBJ2-1, the CDR3 gives the full variable domain: SQTIHQWPATLVQPVGSPLSLECTVEGTSNPNLYWYRQAAGRGLQLLFYSVGIGQISSEVPQNLSASRPQDRQFILSSKKLLLSDSGFYLCAWNQGYNEQFFGPGTRLTVL.

This rearrangement joins TRBV10-3 to TRBJ2-1, with 7 bases fitting TRBD1. The CDR3 covers 15 residues. CDR1 and CDR2 from the germline V gene are ENHRY and SYGVKD. The trim removed 6 bases at V and 1 base at J, leaving 6 bases unmatched. The CDR3 DNA reads as TGTGCCATCAGGGAGACAGGGCAATCCTACAATGAGCAGTTCTTC. The encoded protein is CAIRETGQSYNEQFF.

The chain recombines TRBV18 with TRBJ2-7, with a possible D match to TRBD2 (6 bases). Deletions cut 5 bases from V and 1 base from J, with 12 bases between. The CDR3 consists of 14 residues. From germline, CDR1 is KGHSH and CDR2 LQKENI. CDR3 loop: CASSEGAGSYEQYF. The CDR3 nucleotides read TGTGCCAGCTCAGAGGGCGCGGGATCCTACGAGCAGTACTTC.

This CDR3 is CASSPETGFLFDSYEQYF. The CDR3 nucleotides read TGTGCCAGCAGTCCCGAGACAGGTTTTTTATTCGACAGCTACGAGCAGTACTTC. The V call is TRBV27, the J call TRBJ2-7; possible D gene TRBD1, 6 bases. V lost 5 bases and J lost 3, with 26 bases in between. Germline V CDR1 and CDR2: MNHEY, SMNVEV (reference sequence). CDR3 length: 18 amino acids.

The V gene is TRBV5-1, the J gene TRBJ2-7; 10 bases align to TRBD1. With 2 bases clipped from V and 6 bases from J, the junction kept 5 bases outside the gene matches. This CDR3 contains 14 residues. Germline V gene lookup returns CDR1 SGHRS and CDR2 YFSETQ. The CDR3 loop is CASSFAGTGAEQYF. In DNA, the CDR3 is TGCGCCAGCAGCTTCGCCGGGACAGGGGCCGAGCAGTACTTC.

V and J are TRBV7-2 and TRBJ2-2; either TRBD1 or TRBD2 may fit D (5 bases each). Germline CDR1 is SGHTA and CDR2 is FQGNSA. Trimming took 6 bases from V and 5 from J, leaving 25 bases between them. The CDR3 is 18 amino acids. The CDR3 bases are TGTGCCAGCAGTCCAACTTTTTGGGGGACCCGGATAACCGGGGAGCTGTTTTTT. Translated: CASSPTFWGTRITGELFF.

This clone has a single count. The chain carries TRBV29-1 and TRBJ1-2; D is possibly TRBD1 (5 bases). CDR3 length: 14 residues. Trimming cost V 7 bases and J 7 bases, with 22 bases left between them. Germline loops: CDR1 SQVTM, CDR2 ANQGSEA. CDR3 sequence (DNA): TGCAGCGCCCCGGGGGGTCAGGGAATTGGTGGCTACACCTTC. It codes for CSAPGGQGIGGYTF.